This TCR beta chain was sequenced for a study of blood T cell repertoires in COVID-19. Overall study context: From the United States, Italy and Spain came samples of acute and convalescent COVID-19. PBMCs, B-cell-depleted T cells, or T cells provided the cDNA or gDNA that made up the material.

In the authors' workflow: Reference gene primer amplification yielded estimated nucleated cell counts. The method was immunoSEQ multiplex PCR; TCRdb's version includes in-frame clones alone and lacks a portion of them. That table is the source of V, J and clone size, and D and trimming were worked out from the DNA. The repertoire has roughly 69,000 clones, approximately 87% of them found once; the top ten carry 4.4%. Specimen: peripheral blood. The TCR sequence derives from a man aged 45-65 years with active COVID-19.

The DNA of the CDR3 is TGTGCCACCAGTGATAAGGGACTAGCGGGAGACTACGAGCAGTACTTC. Residues: CATSDKGLAGDYEQYF. The V gene is TRBV24-1, the J gene TRBJ2-7; 14 nucleotides align to TRBD2. V shed 3 bases, J shed 3 bases, and the junction held 3 bases outside the gene matches. The germline V gene encodes CDR1 KGHDR and CDR2 SFDVKD. The CDR3 contains 16 residues.